This is a list of T cell receptor beta chains from one sample in a study of cytomegalovirus exposure and HLA in healthy donors. The assay was immunoSEQ multiplex PCR, and TCRdb's table has in-frame clones only and misses some. The sample includes around 120,000 clones, about three quarters of them seen just once. Material for sequencing was PBMCs. These receptors originate from a man aged 55 to 69 in good health and CMV-seropositive. Each CDR3 is given with its conserved first and last residue. A D gene is named only where the DNA matches it firmly. The size entry is marked missing in some rows and otherwise reads once, few, many or a size class.

CDR3	DNA	V	J	D	size
CASSIGGTTLSANVLTF	TGTGCCAGCAGTATCGGGGGGACAACCCTTAGCGCCAACGTCCTGACTTTC	TRBV28	TRBJ2-6	.	.
CASSLEPSSTDTQYF	TGCGCCAGCAGCTTGGAGCCGAGTAGCACAGATACGCAGTATTTT	TRBV5-1	TRBJ2-3	.	.
CASSLGGVSETQYF	TGTGCCAGCAGCTTAGGGGGGGTCTCGGAGACCCAGTACTTC	TRBV7-2	TRBJ2-5	.	.
CASSLAEPPEQFF	TGTGCCAGCAGTTTGGCGGAGCCGCCTGAGCAGTTCTTC	TRBV28	TRBJ2-1	.	.
CASSERGADTQYF	TGTGCCAGCAGTGAACGGGGGGCAGATACGCAGTATTTT	TRBV6-4	TRBJ2-3	TRBD2	once
CASTLLRGGRPGGYTF	TGTGCCAGCACCCTCCTAAGGGGGGGCAGACCTGGGGGCTACACCTTC	TRBV6-9	TRBJ1-2	.	.
CASSRQYQETQYF	TGCGCCAGCAGCCGACAGTACCAAGAGACCCAGTACTTC	TRBV4-1	TRBJ2-5	.	few
CALTADLNTEAFF	TGTGCCCTGACAGCCGATCTGAACACTGAAGCTTTCTTT	TRBV28	TRBJ1-1	.	.
CAWRGWEQGRYYGYTF	TGTGCCTGGAGGGGATGGGAACAGGGACGGTACTATGGCTACACCTTC	TRBV30	TRBJ1-2	.	.
CASRERGGKHEQFF	TGTGCCAGCAGGGAGCGGGGGGGAAAGCATGAGCAGTTCTTC	TRBV6-1	TRBJ2-1	TRBD2	.
CASSLMTSSETQYF	TGTGCCAGCAGCTTAATGACTAGTTCGGAGACCCAGTACTTC	TRBV7-3	TRBJ2-5	.	.
CASRLDFVLGDEQFF	TGTGCCAGCAGGCTGGACTTCGTCCTTGGGGATGAGCAGTTCTTC	TRBV2	TRBJ2-1	.	.
CASSLQGASGYTF	TGTGCCAGCAGCTTACAGGGGGCTAGTGGCTACACCTTC	TRBV5-6	TRBJ1-2	TRBD1	.
CASSYSTGRQETQYF	TGTGCCAGCAGTTACTCGACCGGGAGGCAAGAGACCCAGTACTTC	TRBV6-5	TRBJ2-5	TRBD2	.
CASSPPSYQRGEKLFF	TGTGCCAGCTCACCACCGTCTTATCAAAGGGGTGAAAAACTGTTTTTT	TRBV18	TRBJ1-4	.	few
CASSLAGPTEAFF	TGTGCCAGCAGTTTAGCAGGGCCCACTGAAGCTTTCTTT	TRBV27	TRBJ1-1	.	.
CASSVGAASEQYF	TGTGCCAGCAGCGTAGGGGCCGCCAGCGAGCAGTACTTC	TRBV9	TRBJ2-7	.	.
CASPKPEGAVTGELFF	TGTGCCAGCCCTAAGCCCGAGGGGGCGGTCACCGGGGAGCTGTTTTTT	TRBV7-9	TRBJ2-2	TRBD1	.
CASRQGYSLMNTEAFF	TGTGCCAGCCGACAGGGGTACTCTCTCATGAACACTGAAGCTTTCTTT	TRBV19	TRBJ1-1	TRBD1	few
CASSLRTATNEKLFF	TGTGCCAGCAGCCTTAGGACAGCAACTAATGAAAAACTGTTTTTT	TRBV7-9	TRBJ1-4	.	.
CASSLGQGFTEAFF	TGTGCCAGCAGCCTCGGACAGGGATTTACTGAAGCTTTCTTT	TRBV6-5	TRBJ1-1	TRBD1	few
CASSSDRAYEQYF	TGTGCCAGCAGTTCGGACAGGGCCTACGAGCAGTACTTC	TRBV5-6	TRBJ2-7	TRBD1	.
CASSSQGFANEKLFF	TGCGCCAGCAGCTCACAGGGCTTTGCTAATGAAAAACTGTTTTTT	TRBV5-1	TRBJ1-4	.	.
CASGLVPKDRLGTETQYF	TGTGCTAGTGGTTTGGTCCCAAAGGACAGGTTAGGCACAGAGACCCAGTACTTC	TRBV12-5	TRBJ2-5	TRBD1	.
CASSLTSGRARGETQYF	TGCGCCAGCAGCTTAACTAGCGGGAGGGCCAGAGGAGAGACCCAGTACTTC	TRBV5-1	TRBJ2-5	TRBD2	.
CASRQERQNTEAFF	TGTGCCAGCAGACAGGAACGGCAGAACACTGAAGCTTTCTTT	TRBV2	TRBJ1-1	.	.
CASCASGSYNEQFF	TGTGCCAGCTGTGCGAGCGGGTCTTACAATGAGCAGTTCTTC	TRBV7-2	TRBJ2-1	.	few
CASSPLNGELKNIQYF	TGTGCCAGCTCACCACTCAATGGGGAGCTCAAAAACATTCAGTACTTC	TRBV18	TRBJ2-4	.	.
CASSFAGMGNQPQHF	TGTGCCAGCAGCTTCGCAGGGATGGGAAATCAGCCCCAGCATTTT	TRBV5-8	TRBJ1-5	.	.
CASSPPGGQRWTGANVLTF	TGTGCCAGCTCACCGCCAGGAGGGCAACGATGGACTGGGGCCAACGTCCTGACTTTC	TRBV18	TRBJ2-6	.	.
CASSATSGETDTQYF	TGTGCCAGCAGCGCGACTAGCGGAGAAACAGATACGCAGTATTTT	TRBV9	TRBJ2-3	TRBD2	.
CASSAGGTEAFF	TGTGCCAGCAGCGCGGGTGGTACTGAAGCTTTCTTT	TRBV9	TRBJ1-1	.	.
CASSVARLSGANVLTF	TGTGCCAGCAGCGTAGCTAGGCTCTCTGGGGCCAACGTCCTGACTTTC	TRBV9	TRBJ2-6	.	.
CATLVPRREQYF	TGCGCCACCCTGGTCCCTAGGCGCGAGCAGTACTTC	TRBV23-1	TRBJ2-7	.	.
CASSVAPGTDTQYF	TGTGCCAGCAGCGTAGCTCCCGGGACAGATACGCAGTATTTT	TRBV9	TRBJ2-3	.	.
CASSLLAFEQFF	TGTGCCAGCAGCTTACTAGCGTTTGAGCAGTTCTTC	TRBV7-2	TRBJ2-1	.	.
CASSPSTGQLTEAFF	TGTGCCAGCAGTCCGTCGACAGGTCAACTCACTGAAGCTTTCTTT	TRBV6-5	TRBJ1-1	.	.
CASSEFHSSYEQYF	TGCGCCAGCAGTGAGTTCCACAGCTCCTACGAGCAGTACTTC	TRBV10-1	TRBJ2-7	.	.
CASSFSSATYEQYF	TGTGCCAGCAGCTTCTCTAGCGCGACCTACGAGCAGTACTTC	TRBV5-6	TRBJ2-7	.	few